The rows below give T cell receptor beta chains drawn from one sample of a study of cytomegalovirus exposure and HLA in healthy donors. Here immunoSEQ multiplex PCR was the method, and the copy in TCRdb shows in-frame clones only, minus some. With 130,000 to 150,000 clones in the sample, the ten largest clones hold approximately 1%. What was sequenced was PBMCs. The source is a male donor in good health and CMV-seronegative. Each CDR3 is given with its conserved first and last residue. The order of the fields is J gene, CDR3 length, D gene, V gene, CDR3 protein, CDR3 DNA. D genes are given only for firm matches.

TRBJ1-4	14	-	TRBV7-9	CASSPVRGFEKLFF	TGTGCCAGCAGCCCTGTGAGAGGGTTCGAAAAACTGTTTTTT
TRBJ2-3	16	TRBD1	TRBV7-3	CASSLLGQAVGDTQYF	TGTGCCAGCAGCTTATTAGGACAGGCGGTAGGAGATACGCAGTATTTT
TRBJ1-2	11	-	TRBV29-1	CSGDPREGYTF	TGCAGCGGAGACCCCCGGGAGGGCTACACCTTC
TRBJ1-1	15	-	TRBV9	CASSVGAGMNTEAFF	TGTGCCAGCAGCGTAGGTGCAGGAATGAACACTGAAGCTTTCTTT
TRBJ2-7	15	-	TRBV6-5	CASSYRYRGGYEQYF	TGTGCCAGCAGTTACCGGTACAGGGGGGGCTACGAGCAGTACTTC
TRBJ2-2	13	-	TRBV5-1	CASSTQGTGELFF	TGCGCCAGCAGCACGCAGGGCACCGGGGAGCTGTTTTTT
TRBJ2-1	14	-	TRBV9	CASSALQDYNEQFF	TGTGCCAGCAGCGCCTTACAGGACTACAATGAGCAGTTCTTC
TRBJ2-6	15	-	TRBV19	CASTQGLSGANVLTF	TGTGCCAGTACACAGGGCCTCTCTGGGGCCAACGTCCTGACTTTC
TRBJ2-3	17	TRBD1	TRBV5-1	CASSLGGTGYSLDTQYF	TGCGCCAGCAGCTTGGGGGGGACAGGGTATTCGTTGGATACGCAGTATTTT
TRBJ2-7	19	TRBD2	TRBV5-8	CASSLSYWTLADAFEEQYF	TGTGCCAGCAGCTTATCTTACTGGACTCTAGCGGACGCCTTTGAGGAGCAGTACTTC
TRBJ2-2	16	TRBD2	TRBV19	CASLLTSGKNTGELFF	TGTGCCAGTTTGTTGACTAGCGGGAAGAACACCGGGGAGCTGTTTTTT
TRBJ1-2	14	-	TRBV19	CASSATGTNYGYTF	TGTGCCAGTAGTGCCACAGGAACAAACTATGGCTACACCTTC
TRBJ2-1	16	-	TRBV4-1	CASSPEGLLSYNEQFF	TGCGCCAGCAGCCCCGAGGGACTTCTCTCCTACAATGAGCAGTTCTTC
TRBJ1-2	15	TRBD1	TRBV6-5	CASTPGQGVVEGYTF	TGTGCCAGCACGCCGGGACAGGGTGTTGTGGAAGGCTACACCTTC
TRBJ2-5	18	TRBD2	TRBV19	CASSPNGLLAGFSETQYF	TGTGCCAGTAGTCCGAACGGATTACTAGCGGGGTTTTCGGAGACCCAGTACTTC
TRBJ2-3	19	TRBD2	TRBV18	CASSPPSTSGVRSADTQYF	TGTGCCAGCTCACCACCGTCGACTAGCGGGGTTAGAAGCGCAGATACGCAGTATTTT
TRBJ1-1	16	-	TRBV30	CAWSVWGRVENTEAFF	TGTGCCTGGAGTGTGTGGGGGAGGGTTGAAAACACTGAAGCTTTCTTT
TRBJ1-3	18	TRBD1	TRBV18	CASSRTGGHPERGNTIYF	TGTGCCAGCTCACGTACAGGGGGCCACCCCGAGCGTGGAAACACCATATATTTT
TRBJ2-1	14	-	TRBV19	CATKPSLNYNEQFF	TGTGCCACCAAACCCAGTTTGAATTATAATGAGCAGTTCTTC
TRBJ1-4	15	TRBD1	TRBV2	CASSTTGAPNEKLFF	TGTGCCAGCAGTACCACAGGGGCTCCGAATGAAAAACTGTTTTTT
TRBJ1-2	18	-	TRBV11-2	CASSLEFAFIGGDYGYTF	TGTGCCAGCAGCTTAGAGTTCGCATTTATCGGGGGGGACTATGGCTACACCTTC
TRBJ2-7	12	-	TRBV7-9	CASSLVGYEQYF	TGTGCCAGCAGCTTAGTTGGTTACGAGCAGTACTTC
TRBJ1-2	14	-	TRBV29-1	CSVSRVLKDYGYTF	TGCAGCGTGAGCAGGGTATTGAAGGACTATGGCTACACCTTC
TRBJ2-1	12	-	TRBV30	CAWEAVYNEQFF	TGTGCCTGGGAAGCGGTCTACAATGAGCAGTTCTTC
TRBJ1-1	14	-	TRBV10-3	CAISSQVMNTEAFF	TGTGCCATCAGTTCACAAGTCATGAACACTGAAGCTTTCTTT
TRBJ2-3	13	-	TRBV19	CASSPWGADTQYF	TGTGCCAGTAGTCCTTGGGGGGCAGATACGCAGTATTTT
TRBJ2-1	14	TRBD2	TRBV10-2	CASIPSGAVNEQFF	TGCGCCAGCATCCCTAGCGGGGCCGTGAATGAGCAGTTCTTC
TRBJ1-6	14	-	TRBV6-5	CASNQLLTGSPLHF	TGTGCCAGCAATCAGTTACTAACGGGTTCACCCCTCCACTTT
TRBJ2-1	16	TRBD2	TRBV11-2	CASSPEGASGYNEQFF	TGTGCCAGCAGCCCCGAGGGTGCTAGCGGCTATAATGAGCAGTTCTTC
TRBJ1-2	14	TRBD1	TRBV9	CASSGGDRDYGYTF	TGTGCCAGCAGCGGCGGGGACAGAGACTATGGCTACACCTTC
TRBJ2-7	13	TRBD1	TRBV11-2	CASSLGDRDRQYF	TGTGCCAGCAGCTTGGGGGACAGGGATCGGCAGTACTTC
TRBJ2-5	14	-	TRBV7-9	CASSLARAGETQYF	TGTGCCAGCAGCTTAGCCAGGGCCGGGGAGACCCAGTACTTC
TRBJ2-1	18	TRBD2	TRBV4-3	CASSQVPPAGGTYNEQFF	TGCGCCAGCAGCCAAGTTCCCCCAGCGGGGGGCACTTACAATGAGCAGTTCTTC
TRBJ2-3	12	-	TRBV7-9	CASSPPTDTQYF	TGTGCCAGCAGCCCTCCCACAGATACGCAGTATTTT
TRBJ1-5	12	-	TRBV2	CASSRLTQPQHF	TGTGCCAGCAGTAGACTTACTCAGCCCCAGCATTTT
TRBJ1-1	16	-	TRBV4-2	CASSQDRSGRVTEAFF	TGTGCCAGCAGCCAAGATCGGTCAGGGAGGGTGACTGAAGCTTTCTTT
TRBJ2-7	15	TRBD2	TRBV9	CASSATGTRIAEQYF	TGTGCCAGCAGCGCCACCGGGACTAGAATAGCCGAGCAGTACTTC
TRBJ1-1	14	-	TRBV25-1	CASRGVGWATEAFF	TGTGCCAGCAGGGGAGTTGGGTGGGCCACTGAAGCTTTCTTT
TRBJ2-7	14	TRBD1	TRBV2	CASSPGTGTYEQYF	TGTGCCAGCAGTCCGGGGACAGGGACCTACGAGCAGTACTTC
TRBJ1-2	17	-	TRBV4-3	CASSQDAGRGSFGGYTF	TGCGCCAGCAGCCAAGATGCGGGGAGGGGGAGCTTCGGTGGCTACACCTTC
TRBJ2-1	12	TRBD2	TRBV19	CASSPGASGRFF	TGTGCCAGTAGTCCCGGGGCTAGCGGGAGGTTCTTC
TRBJ1-2	13	-	TRBV6-1	CASTPLPNYGYTF	TGTGCCAGCACCCCACTTCCAAACTATGGCTACACCTTC
TRBJ1-1	14	-	TRBV19	CASSIAGPLVEAFF	TGTGCCAGTAGTATAGCAGGGCCCCTTGTCGAAGCTTTCTTT
TRBJ2-7	13	-	TRBV30	CAWSTGLPYEQYF	TGTGCCTGGAGTACCGGACTACCCTACGAGCAGTACTTC
TRBJ1-6	15	-	TRBV7-6	CASSLGSSYNSPLHF	TGTGCCAGCAGCTTAGGTAGCTCCTATAATTCACCCCTCCACTTT
TRBJ2-1	14	TRBD2	TRBV5-1	CASSYGLENNEQFF	TGCGCCAGCAGCTACGGACTAGAGAACAATGAGCAGTTCTTC
TRBJ2-5	14	-	TRBV9	CASRIWRPQATQYF	TGTGCCAGCAGAATTTGGAGGCCCCAAGCGACCCAGTACTTC
TRBJ2-7	16	TRBD1	TRBV27	CASSFLPGQGDIGQYF	TGTGCCAGCAGTTTTCTTCCGGGACAGGGGGACATTGGGCAGTACTTC
TRBJ1-2	15	-	TRBV5-4	CASSLELGQGDGYTF	TGTGCCAGCAGCTTGGAACTGGGTCAGGGCGATGGCTACACCTTC
TRBJ2-3	18	TRBD1	TRBV5-8	CASSLEGPGQGTADTQYF	TGTGCCAGCAGCTTGGAGGGCCCGGGACAGGGGACGGCAGATACGCAGTATTTT
TRBJ1-2	12	-	TRBV6-1	CASSENRDGYTF	TGTGCCAGCAGTGAGAACAGGGATGGCTACACCTTC
TRBJ1-2	14	-	TRBV5-4	CASIDDRSVRGYTF	TGTGCCAGCATCGACGACAGGAGTGTCCGTGGCTACACCTTC
TRBJ2-7	14	TRBD2	TRBV28	CASSWGGEIYEQYF	TGTGCCAGCAGTTGGGGAGGGGAAATCTACGAGCAGTACTTC